The 6 T cell receptor beta chains listed next were all sequenced from one sample in a study of metastatic and nonmetastatic thyroid tumors. TCRdb reanalyzed the PCR reads via MiXCR. The sample holds roughly 30,000 clones, 25% to 30% seen once. Every patient was untreated before thyroid surgery. Source material: blood. These receptors were taken from a female donor with papillary thyroid cancer or a benign thyroid nodule (not recorded which). Some clones in this sample may be carry-over from other donors' samples.

Comments on this clone: In the same sample, other DNA sequences code for this CDR3. The chain couples TRBV20-1 to TRBJ2-7; 12 bases are shared with TRBD2. The CDR3 covers 14 residues. J gave up 6 bases and V 2 bases, and 5 bases lay outside the gene matches. CDR1 and CDR2 (germline): DFQATT, SNEGSKA (reference sequence). CDR3 region: CSARRLAGVSEQYF. DNA of the CDR3: TGCAGTGCTAGAAGACTAGCGGGAGTAAGCGAGCAGTACTTC.

The V gene is TRBV14, the J gene TRBJ2-3, with a weak D call TRBD1 (6 bases). The CDR3 has 14 amino acids. The V end lost 6 bases, the J end lost 6 bases, and 16 bases lay between the germline ends. Germline CDR1 and CDR2: SGHDN and FVKESK. In nucleotides, the CDR3 is TGTGCCAGCAGACAAAAAACAGGGCGGGATACGCAGTATTTT. Translation gives CASRQKTGRDTQYF.

The chain links TRBV19 to TRBJ1-1, with a possible D match to TRBD1 (6 bases). CDR3 length: 17 residues. Trimming left V 8 bases short and J 0 bases short, with 22 bases between. Germline loops: CDR1 LNHDA, CDR2 SQIVND (reference sequence). Here the CDR3 reads CASYLEGGLVLNTEAFF. CDR3 nucleotide sequence: TGTGCCAGTTATTTAGAGGGGGGACTAGTCTTGAACACTGAAGCTTTCTTT.

In its sample, this clone was seen many times. J is TRBJ2-7 and V is TRBV7-9; 10 nucleotides align to TRBD2. The CDR3 contains 14 residues. Germline loops: CDR1 SEHNR, CDR2 FQNEAQ (reference sequence). The CDR3 DNA follows: TGTGCGGGAGCGGGAGGGTCCACCGACTACGAGCAGTACTTC. It is translated as CAGAGGSTDYEQYF.

This clone came up many times. The chain is built from TRBV10-3 and TRBJ1-5; D is ambiguous. The V end was cut by 2 bases, the J end by 5 bases, with 7 bases between. CDR3 length: 13 residues. Germline CDR1 reads ENHRY; CDR2 reads SYGVKD. The CDR3, as DNA: TGTGCCATCAGTGAGCTCTCAGATCAGCCCCAGCATTTT. As protein: CAISELSDQPQHF.

The chain joins TRBV6-6 to TRBJ1-2, with D possibly TRBD1 on 5 matching bases. The CDR3 is 16 amino acids. Germline loops: CDR1 MNHNY, CDR2 SVGAGI (reference sequence). The V end was cut by 0 bases, the J end by 9 bases, with 20 bases between. The chain's CDR3 is CASSYSPGGSGCCYTF. In DNA, the CDR3 is TGTGCCAGCAGTTACTCCCCGGGGGGTAGTGGCTGTTGCTACACCTTC.